Each of the 21 T cell receptor beta chains below was sequenced from the same sample in a study of CD8+CD57+ T cells in acquired aplastic anemia. Genomic DNA, serving as template, underwent TCR beta VDJ and CDR3 profiling. TCRdb reanalysed the reads using MiXCR and keeps one entry per CDR3 protein. The sample lists hundreds of thousands of distinct CDR3 sequences; 55% to 70% were seen once. The sequencing input was sorted CD4+, CD8+, or CD8+CD57+ T cells (not recorded which) from PBMCs. The receptors come from a human donor in good health, serving as a control.

This clonotype was observed at least ten times. The V gene is TRBV12-3 or TRBV12-4, the J gene TRBJ2-1, with 8 positions matching TRBD2. This CDR3 region has 15 residues. V lost 6 bases and J lost 0; bases outside the gene matches: 4. The DNA for the CDR3 is TGTGCCAGCAGAACCGGGACTAGCTCCTACAATGAGCAGTTCTTC. This translates into CASRTGTSSYNEQFF.

The chain joins TRBV6-5 to TRBJ2-7, with a possible D match to TRBD2 (5 bases). The V end was cut by 6 bases, the J end by 9 bases, with 12 bases between. Looked up from germline, CDR1 is MNHEY and CDR2 is SVGAGI. The CDR3 length is 11 residues. For the CDR3, the DNA is TGTGCCAGCAGCCCCGGGGATAGGCAGTACTTC. Its translation: CASSPGDRQYF.

A remark on this clonotype: The junction departs from germline at one end; a sequencing error may be responsible. The CDR3 DNA is TGTGCCAGCAGCCCAGATAGCGGGGACCGTCTAAGCAAGTTC. As protein: CASSPDSGDRLSKF. V gene TRBV7-2 combines with J gene TRBJ1-2; D is possibly TRBD1 (5 bases). Germline V gives CDR1 SGHTA, CDR2 FQGNSA. The CDR3 consists of 14 residues.

This clonotype was detected many times. The chain recombines TRBV15 with TRBJ1-2; no firm D call. Between the trimmed V and J ends, which lost 0 bases and 5 bases, there was a span of 10 bases. This CDR3 has 14 residues. Germline CDR1 is LNHNV and CDR2 is YYDKDF (reference sequence). CDR3 in amino acids: CATSRDLKGYGYTF. The CDR3, as DNA: TGTGCCACCAGCAGAGATTTGAAGGGTTATGGCTACACCTTC.

The CDR3 sequence is CASSLGVAYTEAFF. CDR3 in DNA: TGTGCCAGCAGCTTAGGAGTGGCCTACACTGAAGCTTTCTTT. The chain is built from TRBV9 and TRBJ1-1; D gene uncertain. The germline CDR1 and CDR2 sequences are SGDLS and YYNGEE. Trimming shortened V by 4 bases and J by 3 bases, and 13 bases separated the two germline ends. This CDR3 spans 14 amino acids.

Comments on this clonotype: Compared with germline, one end of the junction differs, possibly owing to a read error. The chain carries TRBV7-8 and TRBJ1-6; D might be TRBD1 (6 bases). Germline V CDR1 and CDR2: SGHVS, FQNEAQ. The CDR3 loop spans 14 amino acids. CDR3 sequence (DNA): TGTGCCAGCAGCCCCAGGGGAGAAGCAGTAGGTCTGCCCTTT. Encoded protein: CASSPRGEAVGLPF.

The chain links TRBV7-9 to TRBJ1-2, with D unresolved. The CDR3 is 16 residues long. V was trimmed by 6 bases and J by 11 bases, leaving 28 bases between them. Germline V gene data show CDR1 as SEHNR and CDR2 as FQNEAQ (reference sequence). The CDR3 spells CASSIIGWNTGELYTF. The CDR3 coding sequence is TGTGCCAGCAGTATAATCGGCTGGAACACCGGGGAGCTGTACACCTTC. Filled out from reference TRBV7-9 and TRBJ1-2, the complete variable domain reads DTGVSQNPRHKITKRGQNVTFRCDPISEHNRLYWYRQTLGQGPEFLTYFQNEAQLEKSRLLSDRFSAERPKGSFSTLEIQRTEQGDSAMYLCASSIIGWNTGELYTFGSGTRLTVV.

The chain couples TRBV29-1 to TRBJ2-5; TRBD2 aligns across 8 bases. Losses at the gene ends were 6 bases for V and 2 bases for J; bases not matched to a gene: 8. This CDR3 contains 14 residues. CDR1 is SQVTM and CDR2 is ANQGSEA in the germline V gene. CDR3 nucleotide sequence: TGCAGCGTGGCGGGGGCTAGCGGGCAAGAGACCCAGTACTTC. It translates to CSVAGASGQETQYF.

This clonotype was detected a few times. The chain combines TRBV30 with TRBJ1-2; possibly TRBD1 for D (5 bases). V was cut by 5 bases and J by 8 bases, with 15 bases left in between. This CDR3 contains 12 residues. Per germline, CDR1 GTSNPN and CDR2 SVGIG (reference sequence). The CDR3, as DNA: TGTGCCTGGTCCATAGGGGATGGCGGCTACACCTTC. Translating gives CAWSIGDGGYTF.

In nucleotides, the CDR3 is TGTGCCAGCAGAAGAGAGGGTAATAACCCACCCCTCCACTTT. It codes for CASRREGNNPPLHF. The chain has TRBV12-3 or TRBV12-4 and TRBJ1-6; D remains unclear. V gave up 6 bases and J gave up 11 bases, with 17 bases separating them. CDR3 length equals 14 residues.

With respect to this clonotype: The junction and the germline gene differ at one end; a read error may be behind it. This chain joins TRBV9 and TRBJ1-6, with 9 nucleotides matching TRBD1. Germline lookup yields CDR1 SGDLS and CDR2 YYNGEE. The CDR3 length is 14 residues. CDR3 protein: CASSTGQGEYSGYF. Here the CDR3 DNA reads TGTGCCAGCAGCACGGGACAGGGTGAGTACTCTGGCTACTTT.

This clonotype has more than one count but fewer than ten. In this CDR3 the conserved last residue, phenylalanine or tryptophan, is missing, so a read error is likely. The J gene is TRBJ1-3, the V gene TRBV9; no firm D call. Looked up from germline, CDR1 is SGDLS and CDR2 is YYNGEE. Trimming cost V 8 bases and J 4 bases, with 10 bases left between them. The CDR3 runs to 12 residues. The CDR3 region is CASKDSGNTIYL. CDR3 DNA sequence: TGTGCCAGTAAGGATTCCGGAAACACCATATATCTT.

A note on this clonotype: Relative to the germline gene, one junction end is altered; a read error may explain this. The gene calls are TRBV15 and TRBJ1-1, with D possibly TRBD1 on 5 matching bases. The CDR3 is 14 residues long. Germline lookup yields CDR1 LNHNV and CDR2 YYDKDF (reference sequence). In nucleotides, the CDR3 is TGTGCCAGCAGCAGCAAAGGGACGGCTGCCGAAGCTTTCTTT. Amino acids: CASSSKGTAAEAFF. The full variable domain, its missing parts supplied by reference TRBV15 and TRBJ1-1, is DAMVIQNPRYQVTQFGKPVTLSCSQTLNHNVMYWYQQKSSQAPKLLFHYYDKDFNNEADTPDNFQSRRPNTSFCFLDIRSPGLGDTAMYLCASSSKGTAAEAFFGQGTRLTVV.

This clonotype has a handful of counts. The chain recombines TRBV20-1 with TRBJ1-6; maybe TRBD1 (6 bases). V lost 2 bases, J lost 0 bases, and 14 bases lay in between. Germline lookup yields CDR1 DFQATT and CDR2 SNEGSKA (reference sequence). The CDR3 loop spans 17 amino acids. Here the CDR3 reads CSARSGGGRSYNSPLHF. The CDR3 DNA is TGCAGTGCTAGATCGGGAGGGGGACGCTCCTATAATTCACCCCTCCACTTT.

The V call is TRBV7-3, the J call TRBJ1-6; 7 bases match TRBD1. The CDR3 contains 14 residues. Germline V gene lookup returns CDR1 SGHTA and CDR2 FQGTGA. V trimming: 6 bases; J trimming: 9 bases; junction bases outside the gene matches: 8. CDR3 coding DNA: TGTGCCAGCAGGTCGACAGGGTCGGCTTCACCCCTCCACTTT. Its protein product is CASRSTGSASPLHF. The whole variable domain, remainder taken from reference TRBV7-3 and TRBJ1-6, is GAGVSQTPSNKVTEKGKYVELRCDPISGHTALYWYRQSLGQGPEFLIYFQGTGAADDSGLPNDRFFAVRPEGSVSTLKIQRTERGDSAVYLCASRSTGSASPLHFGNGTRLTVT.

A remark on this clonotype: A read error may account for a junction end that differs from germline. The chain employs TRBV7-3 and TRBJ1-2; D not certain. The CDR3 spans 13 residues. Germline lookup yields CDR1 SGHTA and CDR2 FQGTGA. The CDR3 loop reads CASSRSGSYCYTF. In nucleotides, the CDR3 is TGTGCCAGCAGCCGTAGTGGCAGCTATTGCTACACCTTC. Drawing the rest from reference TRBV7-3 and TRBJ1-2, the complete variable domain is GAGVSQTPSNKVTEKGKYVELRCDPISGHTALYWYRQSLGQGPEFLIYFQGTGAADDSGLPNDRFFAVRPEGSVSTLKIQRTERGDSAVYLCASSRSGSYCYTFGSGTRLTVV.

The chain joins TRBV19 to TRBJ2-7; 8 bases map to TRBD1. The CDR3 sequence is 13 residues long. V lost 6 bases, J lost 7 bases, and 8 bases stayed unmatched. The germline CDR1 and CDR2 sequences are LNHDA and SQIVND (reference sequence). The CDR3 protein is CASRRQGAKEQYF. CDR3 DNA sequence: TGTGCCAGTAGGAGGCAGGGGGCGAAAGAGCAGTACTTC.

The table lists this clonotype with a few counts. One junction end does not reproduce the germline sequence, and a read error may be involved. V is TRBV7-4 and J is TRBJ2-1; D is uncertain. Germline-derived CDR1 and CDR2 are SGHVT and SQSDAQ. The CDR3 is made up of 14 amino acids. CDR3: CASTYAGPGHLTWF. The CDR3 coding sequence is TGTGCCAGCACCTATGCCGGGCCAGGCCACCTAACCTGGTTC. The complete variable domain, with remaining parts taken from reference TRBV7-4 and TRBJ2-1, reads GAGVSQSPRYKVAKRGRDVALRCDSISGHVTLYWYRQTLGQGSEVLTYSQSDAQRDKSGRPSGRFSAERPERSVSTLKIQRTEQGDSAVYLCASTYAGPGHLTWFGPGTRLTVL.

The chain's CDR3 is CASSHPPGTGVEKLFF. The CDR3 DNA is TGTGCCAGCAGCCATCCCCCCGGGACAGGGGTTGAAAAACTGTTTTTT. The chain combines TRBV3-1 with TRBJ1-4, with 10 bases fitting TRBD1. The V gene's germline CDR1 is LGHDT and CDR2 YNNKEL (reference sequence). The CDR3 extends over 16 amino acids. V was pared by 3 bases and J by 7 bases, with 8 bases of the junction left unmatched.

The genes are TRBV9 and TRBJ2-2; 8 positions match TRBD2. The junction had 11 bases not matched to a gene; V was cut back by 4 bases and J by 3 bases. The germline CDR1 and CDR2 sequences are SGDLS and YYNGEE. The CDR3 is 17 amino acids. This CDR3 reads CASSLEGLAGHTGELFF. The DNA for the CDR3 is TGTGCCAGCAGCCTCGAGGGCCTAGCGGGTCACACCGGGGAGCTGTTTTTT.

This clonotype showed up many times. V gene TRBV11-2 combines with J gene TRBJ2-7; 7 bases map to TRBD2. There are 15 residues in the CDR3. The germline V gene has CDR1 SGHAT and CDR2 FQNNGV. After removal of 4 bases from V and 5 bases from J, the junction contained 11 bases not matched to a gene. Written as DNA, the CDR3 is TGTGCCAGCAGCTCCGGTCGACTAGCTTCCAACGAGCAGTACTTC. It codes for CASSSGRLASNEQYF. Drawing the rest from reference TRBV11-2 and TRBJ2-7, the complete variable domain is EAGVAQSPRYKIIEKRQSVAFWCNPISGHATLYWYQQILGQGPKLLIQFQNNGVVDDSQLPKDRFSAERLKGVDSTLKIQPAKLEDSAVYLCASSSGRLASNEQYFGPGTRLTVT.